The clone carrying this T cell receptor beta chain was detected only a few times. This record belongs to a study of blood T cell repertoires in COVID-19. Study summary: T cells, B-cell-depleted T cells, or PBMCs provided the cDNA or gDNA that served as material.

V shed 2 bases and J 9 bases; nucleotides not matched to a gene: 10. CDR1 and CDR2 (germline): MNHNY, SVGAGI (reference sequence). The CDR3 runs 15 residues. Produced via immunoSEQ multiplex PCR; TCRdb's table is partial and in-frame only. The repertoire includes approximately 250,000 clones, 80% to 90% of them detected once, and 4.2% sits in the top ten. This TCR was recovered from a man aged 60-69 years with acute or convalescent COVID-19. The V and J genes are TRBV6-6 and TRBJ2-1; 7 bases are a match to TRBD2. Sequencing used peripheral blood. As DNA, the CDR3 is TGTGCCAGCAGTTACGGGAGGGGACCTGTCTCTGAGCAGTTCTTC. Translating gives CASSYGRGPVSEQFF.